One and the same sample provided the 20 T cell receptor beta chains below, sequenced in a study of blood T cell repertoires in COVID-19 (dated by TCRdb to 2019 to 2021). Libraries were built with the immunoSEQ multiplex PCR assay. Here the immuneACCESS table is served through TCRdb, limited to in-frame sequences with V and J called. Missing clones are a known gap in these copies; in checked studies unresolved V genes cover under half, and the rest lacks a known reason. Counted in this sample were roughly 150,000 clones; roughly 90% of them appeared once. The ten largest make up around 3% of the sample. The sequenced material came from peripheral blood. These receptors all come from a man in his sixties with acute or convalescent COVID-19.

V gene TRBV14 combines with J gene TRBJ2-4; 10 bases fit TRBD1. CDR1 is SGHDN and CDR2 is FVKESK in the germline V gene. This CDR3 is 19 amino acids long. Trimming at V came to 1 base and at J to 7 bases, leaving 16 bases not matched to a gene. In nucleotides, the CDR3 is TGTGCCAGCAGCCAAGGGGGACGAAAGGGACAGGGGAAGGGGAACATTCAGTACTTC. Amino acid sequence: CASSQGGRKGQGKGNIQYF.

The CDR3 nucleotides are TGTGCCAGTTACCATTACGTGGGGAGTGGCTACACCTTC. It specifies CASYHYVGSGYTF. The V call is TRBV6-5, the J call TRBJ1-2; D is uncertain. Deletions cut 9 bases from V and 7 bases from J, with 18 bases between. CDR3 length: 13 residues. Germline V gene lookup returns CDR1 MNHEY and CDR2 SVGAGI.

The V and J genes are TRBV4-1 and TRBJ1-3; D gene unclear. CDR3 length: 16 amino acids. V gave up 0 bases and J gave up 0 bases, with 9 bases separating them. Germline CDR1 and CDR2: MGHRA and YSYEKL. In DNA, the CDR3 is TGCGCCAGCAGCCAAGATCGAGGAATCTCTGGAAACACCATATATTTT. It codes for CASSQDRGISGNTIYF.

Regarding this clone: Relative to the germline gene, one junction end is altered; a read error may explain this. The CDR3 sequence: CASRLEQITYEQYF. CDR3 DNA: TGTGCCAGCAGATTAGAACAGATTACCTACGAGCAGTACTTC. The chain couples TRBV11-2 to TRBJ2-7, with D hard to call. The CDR3 loop spans 14 amino acids. Germline-derived CDR1 and CDR2 are SGHAT and FQNNGV.

The V call is TRBV6-6, the J call TRBJ2-7; D possibly corresponds to TRBD1 (6 bases). Deletions cut 4 bases from V and 4 bases from J, with 17 bases between. This CDR3 is built from 15 residues. Germline V gives CDR1 MNHNY, CDR2 SVGAGI (reference sequence). CDR3 loop: CASSSDSYLTYEQYF. The CDR3 region has the DNA TGTGCCAGCAGTTCGGACAGTTACCTAACGTACGAGCAGTACTTC.

The genes are TRBV9 and TRBJ1-4, with D possibly matching TRBD1 (6 bases). CDR3 length: 17 amino acids. CDR1 is SGDLS, CDR2 YYNGEE, per germline. The V and J ends lost 4 bases and 6 bases respectively, with 22 bases between them. CDR3 nucleotide sequence: TGTGCCAGCAGCCCAGAAGGGGGAAATACGGCTCATGAAAAACTGTTTTTT. Its translation is CASSPEGGNTAHEKLFF.

This sequence joins TRBV6-4 and TRBJ2-2; D call uncertain. CDR3 size: 14 residues. Germline V gene lookup returns CDR1 MRHNA and CDR2 SNTAGT. The V and J ends lost 6 bases and 4 bases respectively, with 12 bases between them. CDR3 in amino acids: CASSQRPGTGELFF. Written as DNA, the CDR3 is TGTGCCAGCAGCCAAAGACCGGGCACCGGGGAGCTGTTTTTT.

This chain connects TRBV6-2 or TRBV6-3 to TRBJ2-3, with a tentative D call TRBD1 (6 bases). This CDR3 comprises 15 residues. With 6 bases removed from V and 6 bases from J, the gap between germline ends came to 19 bases. CDR1 is MNHEY, CDR2 SVGEGT, per germline. The CDR3 bases are TGTGCCAGCAGCCTAGGGGGAAGAGACGGGGATACGCAGTATTTT. It translates to CASSLGGRDGDTQYF.

This sequence joins TRBV30 and TRBJ1-2; TRBD1 agrees at 8 bases. The germline V gene encodes CDR1 GTSNPN and CDR2 SVGIG (reference sequence). With 3 bases clipped from V and 7 bases from J, the junction kept 7 bases outside the gene matches. The CDR3 is made up of 13 amino acids. CDR3 sequence: CAWSGTGPVGYTF. The CDR3, as DNA: TGTGCCTGGAGCGGGACAGGTCCTGTTGGCTACACCTTC.

This clone was seen once. The V call is TRBV5-1, the J call TRBJ2-1; D possibly corresponds to TRBD2 (6 bases). In germline, CDR1 is SGHRS, CDR2 YFSETQ. This CDR3 contains 15 residues. V lost 0 bases and J 9 bases, leaving 16 bases between the germline ends. CDR3 loop: CASSLAPGGKGEQFF. The CDR3 DNA follows: TGCGCCAGCAGCTTGGCCCCCGGGGGAAAGGGTGAGCAGTTCTTC.

J is TRBJ2-1 and V is TRBV4-3; D perhaps matches TRBD2 (6 bases). There are 13 residues in the CDR3. Germline CDR1 LGHNA, CDR2 YSLEER. Trimming shortened V by 3 bases and J by 8 bases, and 11 bases separated the two germline ends. The CDR3 sequence is CASSHFREDEQFF. DNA for the CDR3: TGCGCCAGCAGCCATTTCAGGGAGGATGAGCAGTTCTTC.

The V and J genes are TRBV12-3 or TRBV12-4 and TRBJ2-3; D unclear. V lost 3 bases to trimming and J lost 8 bases, with 9 bases between them. The CDR3 covers 12 residues. The CDR3 coding sequence is TGTGCCAGCAGTTTTGCGTTTACTACGCAGTATTTT. Protein product: CASSFAFTTQYF.

The sample holds one count of this clone. The chain is built from TRBV18 and TRBJ1-3; D gene unclear. CDR3 size: 14 residues. Per germline, CDR1 KGHSH and CDR2 LQKENI. V shed 6 bases and J shed 4 bases, with 13 bases lying between them. CDR3 in amino acids: CASSASGYGNTIYF. The CDR3, as DNA: TGTGCCAGCTCGGCGTCGGGGTACGGAAACACCATATATTTT.

This chain links TRBV6-5 with TRBJ1-1; weak D call: TRBD1 (6 bases). Per the germline V gene, CDR1 is MNHEY and CDR2 is SVGAGI. There are 16 residues in the CDR3. V lost 4 bases and J lost 6, with 21 bases in between. CDR3 protein: CASSSSANRANAEAFF. CDR3 sequence (DNA): TGTGCCAGCAGTTCCTCCGCCAACAGGGCCAACGCTGAAGCTTTCTTT.

This clone appeared a single time. This chain connects TRBV6-5 to TRBJ1-1; D is unclear. The CDR3 consists of 14 residues. The germline V gene encodes CDR1 MNHEY and CDR2 SVGAGI. The ends were cut back, 2 bases at V and 0 bases at J, with 7 bases in the middle. As DNA, the CDR3 is TGTGCCAGCAGTTACGACGCGGTGAACACTGAAGCTTTCTTT. It yields the protein CASSYDAVNTEAFF.

The chain couples TRBV24-1 to TRBJ1-2; no reliable D call. V was trimmed by 4 bases and J by 1 base, leaving 6 bases between them. The CDR3 is made up of 13 amino acids. The V gene's germline CDR1 is KGHDR and CDR2 SFDVKD. The DNA for the CDR3 is TGTGCCACCAGTGACAGGATTAACTATGGCTACACCTTC. Protein: CATSDRINYGYTF.

This clone was seen more than once but under ten times. This chain links TRBV7-9 with TRBJ1-6, with no clear D. Germline V gives CDR1 SEHNR, CDR2 FQNEAQ (reference sequence). Trimming left V 3 bases short and J 8 bases short, with 20 bases between. The CDR3 covers 17 residues. The CDR3 nucleotides are TGTGCCAGCAGCTTCAGCGGTCGCCCTGATTTGTATTCACCCCTCCACTTT. Translated: CASSFSGRPDLYSPLHF.

The V call is TRBV27, the J call TRBJ1-5; unclear D gene. CDR3 length: 15 amino acids. The V gene lost 6 bases and the J gene lost 3 bases, with 15 bases spanning the gap. CDR1 is MNHEY and CDR2 is SMNVEV in the germline V gene (reference sequence). The CDR3 nucleotides are TGTGCCAGCAGGAGGGCAGGCGTGGACAATCAGCCCCAGCATTTT. Protein sequence: CASRRAGVDNQPQHF.

CDR3 loop: CASSLGSNQPQHF. The CDR3 DNA reads as TGTGCCAGCTCACTCGGTAGCAATCAGCCCCAGCATTTT. The rearrangement joins TRBV18 to TRBJ1-5; D is unclear. The CDR3 contains 13 residues. In germline, CDR1 is KGHSH, CDR2 LQKENI. V lost 4 bases, J lost 0 bases, and 4 bases lay in between.

The chain combines TRBV19 with TRBJ1-4, with 7 bases matching TRBD1. The CDR3 extends over 15 amino acids. The V segment lost 8 bases and the J segment 5 bases; nucleotides outside the gene matches: 11. Germline loops: CDR1 LNHDA, CDR2 SQIVND (reference sequence). For the CDR3, the DNA is TGTGCCAGTGCCCCTGACAGGGCTGGAAATGAAAAACTGTTTTTT. Residues: CASAPDRAGNEKLFF.